This T cell receptor (beta chain) is from a study of cytomegalovirus exposure and HLA in healthy donors. The PCR was carried out with 60 Vbeta primers and 13 Jbeta primers. Some clones are missing from TCRdb's copy, which holds only in-frame ones; the method was immunoSEQ multiplex PCR. Of 210,000 or so clones listed, over 80% were seen once; the top ten hold about 0.77%. The material sequenced was PBMCs. The sequence was obtained from a boy aged 2 to 9 in good health and CMV-seronegative.

Here the CDR3 DNA reads TGTGCCAGCACCAATCGCGGGACCTACAATGAGCAGTTCTTC. The encoded protein is CASTNRGTYNEQFF. The rearrangement joins TRBV27 to TRBJ2-1, with a tentative D call TRBD2 (6 bases). CDR1 and CDR2 from the germline V gene are MNHEY and SMNVEV (reference sequence). V lost 7 bases and J 2 bases, leaving 12 bases between the germline ends. The CDR3 consists of 14 residues.